This is a list of T cell receptor beta chains from one sample in a study of blood T cell repertoires in COVID-19. Assay: immunoSEQ multiplex PCR; the TCRdb copy retains only in-frame clones and omits some. The table lists under 350,000 clones, just over 85% of them singletons, with 4% to 5.5% in the top ten. The source material was PBMCs or T cells enriched from blood (not recorded which). The receptors shown here come from a woman aged 40 to 50 with acute COVID-19. The CDR3 runs from the conserved cysteine through the conserved F or W. D genes are given only for firm matches. Clone sizes are given selectively: once, few, many, or a class where the clone is expanded.

CASSRSGTVEAFF	TGTGCCAGCTCCCGCAGCGGCACGGTTGAAGCTTTCTTT	-	TRBV18	-	TRBJ1-1
CSAGTSGYEQYF	TGCAGCGCGGGGACTAGCGGCTACGAGCAGTACTTC	-	TRBV29-1	TRBD2	TRBJ2-7
CASSEQGSSIYNEQFF	TGTGCCAGCAGTGAACAGGGGTCCAGCATATACAATGAGCAGTTCTTC	once	TRBV6-4	TRBD1	TRBJ2-1
CASNGDNQETQYF	TGTGCCAGTAACGGGGACAACCAAGAGACCCAGTACTTC	-	TRBV19	-	TRBJ2-5
CASSQTWRGINQPQHF	TGTGCCAGTAGCCAAACCTGGAGAGGGATCAATCAGCCCCAGCATTTT	few	TRBV19	-	TRBJ1-5
CASSLERPTGELFF	TGTGCCAGCAGCTTGGAGCGTCCGACCGGGGAGCTGTTTTTT	-	TRBV5-4	-	TRBJ2-2
CASSFGQGASSPLHF	TGTGCCAGCAGCTTTGGACAGGGGGCGAGTTCACCCCTCCACTTT	-	TRBV7-2	TRBD1	TRBJ1-6
CASSKISGGITDTQYF	TGTGCCAGTAGTAAGATTAGCGGGGGGATCACAGATACGCAGTATTTT	-	TRBV19	TRBD2	TRBJ2-3
CASSPTGTAAYEQYF	TGTGCCAGCTCACCTACCGGGACAGCCGCCTACGAGCAGTACTTC	-	TRBV18	TRBD1	TRBJ2-7
CAISERTGDVANYGYTF	TGTGCCATCAGTGAGAGGACAGGGGATGTTGCGAACTATGGCTACACCTTC	once	TRBV10-3	TRBD1	TRBJ1-2
CASSDGTGGSSTNEKLFF	TGTGCCAGCAGTGATGGGACAGGGGGTTCCTCGACTAATGAAAAACTGTTTTTT	-	TRBV2	TRBD1	TRBJ1-4
CASSQDFPGGLSYEQYF	TGCGCCAGCAGCCAAGATTTTCCGGGGGGCCTCTCCTACGAGCAGTACTTC	-	TRBV4-1	-	TRBJ2-7
CSTPQGQAQHF	TGCAGTACCCCCCAGGGACAGGCCCAGCATTTT	-	TRBV20-1	TRBD1	TRBJ1-5
CASSLNRVGYGYTF	TGTGCCAGCAGCTTAAACAGGGTTGGCTATGGCTACACCTTC	-	TRBV11-2	-	TRBJ1-2
CASSYWSGTGELFF	TGCGCCAGCAGCTACTGGTCGGGCACCGGGGAGCTGTTTTTT	-	TRBV5-1	-	TRBJ2-2
CASSVLQSTGELFF	TGTGCCAGCAGCGTATTACAGAGCACCGGGGAGCTGTTTTTT	-	TRBV9	-	TRBJ2-2
CAGGAGGHNEQFF	TGCGCCGGGGGAGCGGGGGGCCACAATGAGCAGTTCTTC	-	TRBV4-1	TRBD2	TRBJ2-1
CASSYGQGDGYTF	TGTGCCAGCAGTTACGGGCAGGGTGATGGCTACACCTTC	-	TRBV6-5	-	TRBJ1-2
CASSRGTGNTEAFF	TGTGCCAGCAGCCGGGGGACAGGGAACACTGAAGCTTTCTTT	few	TRBV9	TRBD1	TRBJ1-1
CASSYGGTAADTQYF	TGTGCCAGCAGTTACGGCGGGACAGCGGCCGATACGCAGTATTTT	-	TRBV6-5	-	TRBJ2-3
CASSLGLTMNTEAFF	TGTGCCAGCAGCTTAGGGCTGACAATGAACACTGAAGCTTTCTTT	-	TRBV7-2	-	TRBJ1-1
CASSQGGYGTGYEQYF	TGTGCCAGCAGCCAAGGGGGCTATGGGACAGGTTACGAGCAGTACTTC	-	TRBV4-2	TRBD1	TRBJ2-7
CSVRRGTESSEKLFF	TGCAGCGTTCGAAGAGGGACAGAGTCCTCAGAAAAACTGTTTTTT	few	TRBV29-1	TRBD1	TRBJ1-4
CSVVGLAVPSYEQYF	TGCAGCGTTGTGGGGCTAGCGGTCCCCTCCTACGAGCAGTACTTC	-	TRBV29-1	TRBD2	TRBJ2-7
CASSPYPGQGRTGELFF	TGTGCCAGCTCACCGTATCCGGGGCAAGGGAGGACCGGGGAGCTGTTTTTT	-	TRBV18	-	TRBJ2-2
CASSLGGQGEQPQHF	TGTGCCAGCAGCTTAGGCGGACAGGGGGAACAGCCCCAGCATTTT	-	TRBV7-8	TRBD1	TRBJ1-5
CASSPGLAVITDTQYF	TGTGCCAGCAGCCCCGGACTAGCGGTGATCACAGATACGCAGTATTTT	-	TRBV3-1/TRBV3-2	TRBD2	TRBJ2-3
CASSPGGTSGRNEQFF	TGTGCCAGCAGCCCCGGGGGGACTAGCGGGAGGAATGAGCAGTTCTTC	-	TRBV6-2/TRBV6-3	TRBD2	TRBJ2-1
CASSPRRGGNTEAFF	TGTGCCAGCAGTCCTCGACGGGGGGGGAACACTGAAGCTTTCTTT	few	TRBV27	-	TRBJ1-1
CASSLRGLAGGPSVNEQFF	TGTGCCAGCAGCTTAAGGGGACTAGCGGGGGGGCCCTCAGTCAATGAGCAGTTCTTC	-	TRBV7-2	TRBD2	TRBJ2-1
CASRRRNTEAFF	TGTGCCAGCAGGCGCCGTAACACTGAAGCTTTCTTT	-	TRBV12-3/TRBV12-4	-	TRBJ1-1
CASSLGYGSEKLFF	TGTGCCAGTAGTTTGGGATACGGGAGTGAAAAACTGTTTTTT	-	TRBV19	-	TRBJ1-4
CASSLPGVSSYNSPLHF	TGCGCCAGCAGCTTGCCAGGCGTGAGCTCCTATAATTCACCCCTCCACTTT	-	TRBV5-1	-	TRBJ1-6